The present entry profiles one TCR beta chain with its context. The data stem from a study of blood T cell repertoires in COVID-19. On the study more broadly: The origin of the acute and convalescent COVID-19 samples was the United States, Italy and Spain. The analysed material was cDNA or gDNA that came from T cells, B-cell-depleted T cells, or PBMCs.

The CDR3 is 14 amino acids. CDR1 and CDR2 from the germline V gene are SNHLY and FYNNEI. Trimming at V came to 3 bases and at J to 13 bases, leaving 6 bases not matched to a gene. As processed by the authors: Quantification of nucleated cells was approximated via reference gene primer amplification. Some clones are missing from TCRdb's copy, which holds only in-frame ones; the method was immunoSEQ multiplex PCR. V, J and clone size are taken as reported in that table, and D and trimming were inferred from the DNA itself. Here the sample spans 300,000 or so clones, around 83% being singletons. The sequenced sample consisted of peripheral blood. The clonotype originates from a woman in her forties or fifties with acute or convalescent COVID-19. V gene TRBV2 combines with J gene TRBJ2-1; 13 bases are shared with TRBD2. The CDR3 nucleotides are TGTGCCAGCAGTGACTCACTAGCGGGAGGGTCACAGTTCTTC. This translates into CASSDSLAGGSQFF.